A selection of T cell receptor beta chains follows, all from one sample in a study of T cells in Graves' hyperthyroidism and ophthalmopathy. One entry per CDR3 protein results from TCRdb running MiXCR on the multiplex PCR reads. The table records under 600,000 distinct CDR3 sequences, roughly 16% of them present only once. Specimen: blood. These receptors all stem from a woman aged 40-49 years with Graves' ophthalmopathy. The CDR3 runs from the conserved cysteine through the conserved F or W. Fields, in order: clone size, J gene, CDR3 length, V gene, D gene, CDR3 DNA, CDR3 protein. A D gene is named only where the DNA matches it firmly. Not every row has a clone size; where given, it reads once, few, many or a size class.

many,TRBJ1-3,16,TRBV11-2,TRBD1,TGTGCCAGCAGCCCACGACAGGGTCAAAGATTGAACACCATATATTTT,CASSPRQGQRLNTIYF
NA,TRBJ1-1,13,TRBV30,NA,TGTGCCTGCGACCCCACAGGACTCACTGAAGCTTTCTTT,CACDPTGLTEAFF
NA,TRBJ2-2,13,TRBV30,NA,TGTGCCTGGAGGGACCAAGGACCCGGGGAGCTGTTTTTT,CAWRDQGPGELFF
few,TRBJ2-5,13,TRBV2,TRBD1,TGTGCCAGCAGAGGGACAGGAGTAAAGACCCAGTACTTC,CASRGTGVKTQYF
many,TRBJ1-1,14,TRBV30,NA,TGTGCCTGGGACCCGCAGCAGGGTAGTACTGAAGCTTTCTTT,CAWDPQQGSTEAFF
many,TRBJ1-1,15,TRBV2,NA,TGTGCCAGCAGGGAGTCTTTTTCTCGAAACACTGAAGCTTTCTTT,CASRESFSRNTEAFF
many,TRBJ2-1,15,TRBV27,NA,TGTGCCAGCAGTTTAGAGGCCGGACGCTACAATGAGCAGTTCTTC,CASSLEAGRYNEQFF
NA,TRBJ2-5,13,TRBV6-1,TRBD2,TGTGCCAGCAGTAAAGACGGGGGGGAGACCCAGTACTTC,CASSKDGGETQYF
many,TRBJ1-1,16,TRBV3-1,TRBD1,TGTGCCAGCAGCCAAGGAGGGGCAGGGGGGAACACTGAAGCTTTCTTT,CASSQGGAGGNTEAFF
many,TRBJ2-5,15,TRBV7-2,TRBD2,TGTGCCAGCAGCTCCTGGGGAGCGGGACCCATGGCCCAGTACTTC,CASSSWGAGPMAQYF
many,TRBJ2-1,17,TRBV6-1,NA,TGTGCCAGCAGTTTACTCTCATTAGGGGGAGCACCGGATGAGCAGTTCTTC,CASSLLSLGGAPDEQFF
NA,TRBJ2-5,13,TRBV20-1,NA,TGCAGTGCAACCGGGACCCCGGTAGAGACCCAGTACTTC,CSATGTPVETQYF
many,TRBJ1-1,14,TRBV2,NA,TGTGCCAGCAGTGAAGAAGTTACGAACACTGAAGCTTTCTTT,CASSEEVTNTEAFF
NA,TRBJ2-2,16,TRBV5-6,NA,TGTGCCAGCAGCTTGTTTGGCGGGTCGAACACCGGGGAGCTGTTTTTT,CASSLFGGSNTGELFF
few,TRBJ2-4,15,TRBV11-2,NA,TGTGCCAGTAGTATTGGGATAGGGGCCTACAACATTCAGTACTTC,CASSIGIGAYNIQYF
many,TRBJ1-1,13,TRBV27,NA,TGTGCCAGCAGTTTCTGGGGGAACACTGAAGCTTTCTTT,CASSFWGNTEAFF